One and the same sample provided the 6 T cell receptor beta chains below, sequenced in a study of monozygotic twins with inflammatory bowel disease. Using the 5' RACE reads, TCRdb records one entry per CDR3 protein without DNA. Its listing shows about 210,000 distinct CDR3 sequences. The material sequenced was blood. The receptors were gathered from a human donor with ulcerative colitis or Crohn's disease, or a healthy co-twin of an affected twin (not recorded which).

This chain connects TRBV6-2 or TRBV6-3 to TRBJ2-1; TCRdb gives TRBD1 as the D gene, but with no DNA this cannot be confirmed. The germline gives CDR1 MNHEY, CDR2 SVGEGT. The length of the CDR3 is 16 residues. The CDR3 loop reads CASSARQGVSRNEQFF.

J is TRBJ2-5 and V is TRBV20-1; checking the TCRdb D call of TRBD1 is not possible without DNA. This CDR3 spans 14 amino acids. CDR1 is DFQATT and CDR2 is SNEGSKA in the germline V gene (reference sequence). This CDR3 reads CSARDNRGTETQYF.

This sequence joins TRBV5-1 and TRBJ2-5. This CDR3 has 17 residues. Germline loops: CDR1 SGHRS, CDR2 YFSETQ. CDR3 sequence: CASSLDVRQVGQETQYF.

The chain combines TRBV7-8 with TRBJ2-3; the D gene TCRdb calls, TRBD2, cannot be checked with no DNA. The CDR3 extends over 15 amino acids. Germline loops: CDR1 SGHVS, CDR2 FQNEAQ. CDR3 sequence: CASTEAGGSTDTQYF.

The V call is TRBV6-5, the J call TRBJ2-1; with no DNA, the TCRdb D assignment of TRBD2 cannot be verified. Germline CDR1 is MNHEY and CDR2 is SVGAGI. The CDR3 has 18 residues. The CDR3 sequence is CASRSTSGGTSSYNEQFF.

CDR3 amino acids: CASSVRGLAGAASGELFF. The chain is built from TRBV12-3 or TRBV12-4 and TRBJ2-2; the D call of TRBD2 rests on TCRdb alone, since no DNA is present to check it. There are 18 residues in the CDR3.